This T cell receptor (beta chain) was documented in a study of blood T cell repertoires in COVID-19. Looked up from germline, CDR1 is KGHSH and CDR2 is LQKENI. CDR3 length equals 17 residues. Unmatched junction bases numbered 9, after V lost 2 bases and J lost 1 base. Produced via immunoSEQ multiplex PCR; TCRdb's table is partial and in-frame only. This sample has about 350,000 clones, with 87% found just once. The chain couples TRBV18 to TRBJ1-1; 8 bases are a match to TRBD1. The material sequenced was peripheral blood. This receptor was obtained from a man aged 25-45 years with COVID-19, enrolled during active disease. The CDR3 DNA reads TGTGCCAGCTCACCATCCATCGGACAGGGAGAGAACACTGAAGCTTTCTTT. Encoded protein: CASSPSIGQGENTEAFF.